This entry concerns a single T cell receptor (beta chain). The method was immunoSEQ multiplex PCR; TCRdb's version includes in-frame clones alone and lacks a portion of them. The data show tens of thousands of clones, about 95% seen once. This sample was taken from a study of technical replicates of blood from several donors. The CDR3 runs 15 residues. The ends were cut back, 2 bases at V and 6 bases at J, with 17 bases in the middle. CDR1 is MNHNY, CDR2 SVGAGI, per germline (reference sequence). Sequencing used PBMCs. The clonotype was recovered from a human donor in good health. Some clones in this sample may be carry-over from other donors' samples. J is TRBJ2-7 and V is TRBV6-6; D ambiguous. CDR3: CASSYREPLTLEQYF. Here the CDR3 DNA reads TGTGCCAGCAGTTACCGAGAGCCCTTAACCCTCGAGCAGTACTTC.